These T cell receptor beta chains were read from a single sample in a study of control samples from healthy donors and cancer patients. The data were produced by immunoSEQ multiplex PCR, yet TCRdb's version contains in-frame clones alone and is incomplete. The sample includes over 90,000 clones, 92% of them seen just once. Sequencing was done on a sample of blood. These receptors were collected from a woman younger than 35 in good health. Each CDR3 is given without its conserved first and last residue. Fields, in order: clone size, D gene, J gene, V gene, CDR3 protein. The D gene is left open where the match is weak. The size of a clone is reported for some rows only, either as once, few or many, or as a class for expanded clones.

.	TRBD1	TRBJ1-2	TRBV7-8	ASSLVVGTATYGYT
.	.	TRBJ1-2	TRBV7-9	ASSLDGPQILSYGYT
.	.	TRBJ1-1	TRBV27	ASSQVGSTGLSEAF
.	.	TRBJ2-1	TRBV6-5	ASSYGGLGEQF
.	.	TRBJ1-2	TRBV2	ASSGNYGYT
.	TRBD2	TRBJ2-5	TRBV27	ASSPTGLVGKTQY
once	.	TRBJ2-2	TRBV6-2/TRBV6-3	ASSYFAGPNTGELF
.	.	TRBJ2-3	TRBV27	ASSPPWGSITDTQY
.	.	TRBJ1-2	TRBV6-6	ASSAGGGYT
.	.	TRBJ1-3	TRBV12-3/TRBV12-4	ASSQGRSIY
.	TRBD2	TRBJ2-3	TRBV18	ASSPLGLAGGADTQY
.	.	TRBJ1-3	TRBV6-5	ASTVVNSGNTIY
.	.	TRBJ2-1	TRBV12-3/TRBV12-4	ASSLKLGQF
.	.	TRBJ2-3	TRBV7-7	ASSLLRGDTQY
.	.	TRBJ1-1	TRBV12-3/TRBV12-4	ASTVGTEAF
.	.	TRBJ2-4	TRBV24-1	ATRTLEVLLAKNIQY
.	.	TRBJ1-1	TRBV19	ASINRVNTEAF
.	.	TRBJ2-1	TRBV2	ASSLPGANEQF
.	.	TRBJ1-1	TRBV30	AWSVLGNTEAF